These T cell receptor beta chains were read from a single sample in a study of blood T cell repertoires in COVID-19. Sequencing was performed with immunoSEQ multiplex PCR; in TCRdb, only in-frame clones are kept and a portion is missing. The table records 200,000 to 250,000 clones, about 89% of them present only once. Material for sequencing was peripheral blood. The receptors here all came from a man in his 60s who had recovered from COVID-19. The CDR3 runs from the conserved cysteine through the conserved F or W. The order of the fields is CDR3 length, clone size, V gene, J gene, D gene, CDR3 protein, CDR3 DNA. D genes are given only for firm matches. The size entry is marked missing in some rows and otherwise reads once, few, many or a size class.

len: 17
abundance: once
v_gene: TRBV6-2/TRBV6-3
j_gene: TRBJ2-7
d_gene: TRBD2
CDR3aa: CASSPGGAGGNSYEQYF
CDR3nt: TGTGCCAGCAGTCCCGGGGGGGCTGGCGGGAACTCCTACGAGCAGTACTTC

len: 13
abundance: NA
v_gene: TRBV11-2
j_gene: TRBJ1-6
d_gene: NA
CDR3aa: CASSLFQRSPLHF
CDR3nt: TGTGCCAGCAGCTTATTTCAGCGATCACCCCTCCACTTT

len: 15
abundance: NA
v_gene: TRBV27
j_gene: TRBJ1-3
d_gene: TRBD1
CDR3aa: CASSPRGQLRNTIYF
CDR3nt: TGTGCCAGCAGTCCCAGGGGACAGCTACGAAACACCATATATTTT

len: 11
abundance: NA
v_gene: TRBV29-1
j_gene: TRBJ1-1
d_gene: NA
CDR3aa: CSAGHLAKAFF
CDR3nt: TGCAGCGCGGGACACCTAGCAAAAGCTTTCTTT

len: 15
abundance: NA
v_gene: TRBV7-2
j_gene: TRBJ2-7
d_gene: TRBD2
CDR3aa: CASSFTSGVDYEQYF
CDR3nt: TGTGCCAGCAGCTTCACTAGCGGGGTAGACTACGAGCAGTACTTC

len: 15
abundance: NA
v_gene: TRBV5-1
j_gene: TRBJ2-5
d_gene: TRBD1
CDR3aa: CASRGGTGGAQTQYF
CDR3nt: TGCGCCAGCAGAGGTGGGACAGGGGGCGCGCAGACCCAGTACTTC

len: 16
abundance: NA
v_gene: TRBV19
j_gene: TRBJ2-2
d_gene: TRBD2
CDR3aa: CASSQTGTSRTGELFF
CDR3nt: TGTGCCAGTAGTCAAACCGGGACTAGCAGGACCGGGGAGCTGTTTTTT

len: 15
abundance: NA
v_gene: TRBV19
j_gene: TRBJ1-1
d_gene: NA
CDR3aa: CASSMGGGWPTEAFF
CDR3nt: TGTGCCAGTAGTATGGGCGGGGGTTGGCCCACTGAAGCTTTCTTT

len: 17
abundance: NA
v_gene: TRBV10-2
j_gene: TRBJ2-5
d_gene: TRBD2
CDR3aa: CASSESGTSGGQGAQYF
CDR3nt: TGCGCCAGCAGTGAGTCAGGGACTAGCGGGGGCCAGGGGGCCCAGTACTTC

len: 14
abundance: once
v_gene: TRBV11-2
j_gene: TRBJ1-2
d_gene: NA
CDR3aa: CASSAATANYGYTF
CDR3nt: TGTGCCAGCAGCGCCGCGACAGCTAACTATGGCTACACCTTC

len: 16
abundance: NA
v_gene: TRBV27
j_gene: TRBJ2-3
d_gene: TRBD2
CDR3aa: CASRRIAGGRADTQYF
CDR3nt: TGTGCCAGCAGGCGTATAGCGGGGGGGCGGGCAGATACGCAGTATTTT

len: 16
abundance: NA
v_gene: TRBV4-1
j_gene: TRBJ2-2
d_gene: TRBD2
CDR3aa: CASSQDGGRDTGELFF
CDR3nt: TGCGCCAGCAGCCAAGATGGCGGGAGGGACACCGGGGAGCTGTTTTTT

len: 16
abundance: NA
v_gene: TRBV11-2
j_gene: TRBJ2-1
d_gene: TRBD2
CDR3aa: CASSPRVGGGANEQFF
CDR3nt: TGTGCCAGCAGCCCCAGGGTTGGCGGGGGGGCCAATGAGCAGTTCTTC

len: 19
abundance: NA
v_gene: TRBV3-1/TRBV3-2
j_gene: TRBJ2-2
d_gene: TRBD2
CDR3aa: CASSQGLSGGLGNTGELFF
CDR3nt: TGTGCCAGCAGCCAAGGGCTTAGCGGGGGTTTAGGGAACACCGGGGAGCTGTTTTTT

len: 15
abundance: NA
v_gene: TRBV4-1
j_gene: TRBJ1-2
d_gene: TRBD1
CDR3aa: CASSQPRQGNYGYTF
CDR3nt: TGCGCCAGCAGCCAGCCCCGACAGGGTAACTATGGCTACACCTTC

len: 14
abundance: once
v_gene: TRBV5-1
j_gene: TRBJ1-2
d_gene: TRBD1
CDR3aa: CASSPQTGGNGYTF
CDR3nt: TGCGCCAGCAGCCCCCAGACAGGGGGTAATGGCTACACCTTC

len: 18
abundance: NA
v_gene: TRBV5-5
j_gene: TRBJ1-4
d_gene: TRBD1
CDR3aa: CASSLELRGLKEGEKLFF
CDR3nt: TGTGCCAGCAGCTTGGAGCTCAGGGGGTTGAAAGAGGGTGAAAAACTGTTTTTT

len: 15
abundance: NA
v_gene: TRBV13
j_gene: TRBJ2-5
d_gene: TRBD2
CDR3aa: CASSARTGGLETQYF
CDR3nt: TGTGCCAGCAGCGCCCGAACGGGAGGGTTGGAGACCCAGTACTTC

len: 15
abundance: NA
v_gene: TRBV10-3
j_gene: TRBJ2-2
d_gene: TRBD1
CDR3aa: CAIRKDRVGTGELFF
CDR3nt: TGTGCCATCAGGAAGGACAGGGTAGGGACCGGGGAGCTGTTTTTT

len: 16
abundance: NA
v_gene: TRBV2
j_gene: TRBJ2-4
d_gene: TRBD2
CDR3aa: CASSMPSGILRNIQYF
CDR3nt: TGTGCCAGCAGTATGCCCAGCGGGATCCTCAGAAACATTCAGTACTTC

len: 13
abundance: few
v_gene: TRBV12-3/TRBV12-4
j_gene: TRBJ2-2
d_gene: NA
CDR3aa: CASSATATGELFF
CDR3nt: TGTGCCAGCAGCGCGACAGCCACCGGGGAGCTGTTTTTT

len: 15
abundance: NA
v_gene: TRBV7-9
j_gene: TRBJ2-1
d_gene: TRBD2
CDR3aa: CASRRGTSPTSEQFF
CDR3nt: TGTGCCAGCAGAAGGGGGACTAGCCCAACCAGTGAGCAGTTCTTC

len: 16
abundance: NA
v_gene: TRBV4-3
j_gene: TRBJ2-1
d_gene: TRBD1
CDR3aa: CASSQDPRTGIDEQFF
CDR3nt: TGCGCCAGCAGCCAAGATCCCCGGACAGGGATTGATGAGCAGTTCTTC

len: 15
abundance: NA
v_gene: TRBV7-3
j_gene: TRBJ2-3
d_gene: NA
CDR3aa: CASSLEGGPWDTQYF
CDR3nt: TGTGCCAGCAGCTTAGAGGGGGGGCCATGGGATACGCAGTATTTT

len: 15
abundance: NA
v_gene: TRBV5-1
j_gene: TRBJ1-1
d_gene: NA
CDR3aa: CASSLFGRDGAEAFF
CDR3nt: TGCGCCAGCAGCTTGTTCGGCCGAGACGGGGCTGAAGCTTTCTTT

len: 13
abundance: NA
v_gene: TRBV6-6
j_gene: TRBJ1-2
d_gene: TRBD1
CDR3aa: CASRDRAYYGYTF
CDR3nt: TGTGCCAGCAGGGACAGGGCCTACTATGGCTACACCTTC

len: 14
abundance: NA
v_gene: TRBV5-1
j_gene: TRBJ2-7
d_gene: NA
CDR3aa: CASSLGGPLGEQYF
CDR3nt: TGCGCCAGCAGCTTGGGAGGGCCTTTAGGGGAGCAGTACTTC

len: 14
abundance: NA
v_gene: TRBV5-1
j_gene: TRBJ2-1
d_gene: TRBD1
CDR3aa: CASRGTGGSNEQFF
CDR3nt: TGCGCCAGCAGGGGGACAGGGGGCTCAAATGAGCAGTTCTTC

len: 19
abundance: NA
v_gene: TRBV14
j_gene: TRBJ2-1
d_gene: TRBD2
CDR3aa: CASSQRLAGAFKSYNEQFF
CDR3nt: TGTGCCAGCAGCCAGAGACTAGCGGGAGCTTTTAAATCCTACAATGAGCAGTTCTTC

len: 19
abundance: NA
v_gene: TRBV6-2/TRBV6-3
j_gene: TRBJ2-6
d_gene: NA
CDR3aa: CASSYSIAGRYSGANVLTF
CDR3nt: TGTGCCAGCAGTTACTCGATCGCGGGCCGTTATTCTGGGGCCAACGTCCTGACTTTC

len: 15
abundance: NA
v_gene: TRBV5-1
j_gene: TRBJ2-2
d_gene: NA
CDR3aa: CASKTTGMNTGELFF
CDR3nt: TGCGCCAGCAAGACAACAGGAATGAACACCGGGGAGCTGTTTTTT

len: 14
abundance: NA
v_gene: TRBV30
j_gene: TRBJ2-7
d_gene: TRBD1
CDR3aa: CAWSVGDRGHEQYF
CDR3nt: TGTGCCTGGAGTGTGGGGGACAGGGGACACGAGCAGTACTTC

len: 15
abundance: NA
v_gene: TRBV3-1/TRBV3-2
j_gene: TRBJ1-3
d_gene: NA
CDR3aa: CASSPSWATGNTIYF
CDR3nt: TGTGCCAGCAGCCCCTCCTGGGCGACTGGAAACACCATATATTTT

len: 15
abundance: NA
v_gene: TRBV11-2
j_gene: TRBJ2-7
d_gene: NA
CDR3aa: CASNPSEGDTYEQYF
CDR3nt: TGTGCCAGCAACCCGAGTGAGGGGGACACCTACGAGCAGTACTTC

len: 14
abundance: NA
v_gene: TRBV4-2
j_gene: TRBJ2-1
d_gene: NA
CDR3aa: CASSQGLAYNEQFF
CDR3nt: TGTGCCAGCAGCCAAGGACTAGCCTACAATGAGCAGTTCTTC

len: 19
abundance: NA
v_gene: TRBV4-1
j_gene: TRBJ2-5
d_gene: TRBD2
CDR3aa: CASSQESPGISGYQETQYF
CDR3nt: TGCGCCAGCAGCCAAGAAAGCCCCGGGATTAGCGGGTACCAAGAGACCCAGTACTTC

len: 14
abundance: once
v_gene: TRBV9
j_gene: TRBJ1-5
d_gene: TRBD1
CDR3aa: CASSRGGSNQPQHF
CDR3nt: TGTGCCAGCAGCCGAGGGGGCAGCAATCAGCCCCAGCATTTT

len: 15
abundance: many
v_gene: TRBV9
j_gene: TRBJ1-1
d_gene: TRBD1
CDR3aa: CASSFGQGRITEAFF
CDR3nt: TGTGCCAGCAGCTTCGGACAGGGTCGAATCACTGAAGCTTTCTTT

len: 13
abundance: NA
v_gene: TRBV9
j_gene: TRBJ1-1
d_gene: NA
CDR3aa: CASSVEGVTEAFF
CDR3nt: TGTGCCAGCAGCGTAGAGGGGGTGACTGAAGCTTTCTTT

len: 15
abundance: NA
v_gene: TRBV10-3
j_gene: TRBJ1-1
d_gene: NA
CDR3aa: CAISPTDSRNTEAFF
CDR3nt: TGTGCCATCAGCCCAACCGACAGCAGGAACACTGAAGCTTTCTTT

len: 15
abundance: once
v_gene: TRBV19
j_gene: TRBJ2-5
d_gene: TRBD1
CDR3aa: CASSALTGKKETQYF
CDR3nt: TGTGCCAGTAGTGCACTGACAGGGAAAAAAGAGACCCAGTACTTC

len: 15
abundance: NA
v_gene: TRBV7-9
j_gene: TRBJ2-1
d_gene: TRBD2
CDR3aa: CASSSGTSGGNEQFF
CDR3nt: TGTGCCAGCAGCTCAGGGACTAGCGGGGGCAATGAGCAGTTCTTC

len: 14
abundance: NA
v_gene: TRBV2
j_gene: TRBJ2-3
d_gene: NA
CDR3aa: CATRPGRGTDTQYF
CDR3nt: TGTGCCACCCGGCCGGGAAGGGGCACAGATACGCAGTATTTT

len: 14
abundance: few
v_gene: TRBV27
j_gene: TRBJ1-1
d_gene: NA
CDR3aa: CASSKMRVGTEAFF
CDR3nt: TGTGCCAGCAGTAAAATGAGGGTAGGAACTGAAGCTTTCTTT

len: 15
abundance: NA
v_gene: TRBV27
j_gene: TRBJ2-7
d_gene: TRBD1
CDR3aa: CASSFTGAGAYEQYF
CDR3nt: TGTGCCAGCAGTTTCACAGGGGCCGGGGCCTACGAGCAGTACTTC

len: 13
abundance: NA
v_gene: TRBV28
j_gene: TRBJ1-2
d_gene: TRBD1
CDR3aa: CASRPGTVAGYTF
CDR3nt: TGTGCCAGCAGACCCGGGACAGTCGCTGGCTACACCTTC

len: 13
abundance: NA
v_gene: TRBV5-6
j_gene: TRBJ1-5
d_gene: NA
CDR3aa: CASSFKRNQPQHF
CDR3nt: TGTGCCAGCAGCTTCAAGCGCAATCAGCCCCAGCATTTT

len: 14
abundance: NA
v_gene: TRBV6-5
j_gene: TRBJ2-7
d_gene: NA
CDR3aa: CASSFTRQAYEQYF
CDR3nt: TGTGCCAGCTCATTCACGAGACAGGCCTACGAGCAGTACTTC

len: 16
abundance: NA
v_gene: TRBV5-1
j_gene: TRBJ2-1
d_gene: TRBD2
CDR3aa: CASSLRSASGIGEQFF
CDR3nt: TGCGCCAGCAGCTTAAGGTCGGCTAGCGGGATTGGTGAGCAGTTCTTC

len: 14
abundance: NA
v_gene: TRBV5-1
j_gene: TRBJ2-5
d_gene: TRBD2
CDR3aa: CASSSGTIQETQYF
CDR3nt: TGCGCCAGCAGCTCCGGGACTATACAAGAGACCCAGTACTTC

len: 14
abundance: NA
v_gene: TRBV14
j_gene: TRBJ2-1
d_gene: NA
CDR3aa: CASSFQGRLGEQFF
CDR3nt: TGTGCCAGCAGCTTTCAAGGGAGATTAGGTGAGCAGTTCTTC

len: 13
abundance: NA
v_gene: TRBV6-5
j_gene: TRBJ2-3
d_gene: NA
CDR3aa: CASRRGWADTQYF
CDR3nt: TGTGCCAGCAGGAGAGGATGGGCAGATACGCAGTATTTT

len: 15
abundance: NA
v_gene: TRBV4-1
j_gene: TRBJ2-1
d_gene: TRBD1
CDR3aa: CASSLPDRAYNEQFF
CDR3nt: TGCGCCAGCAGCCTCCCGGACAGGGCTTACAATGAGCAGTTCTTC

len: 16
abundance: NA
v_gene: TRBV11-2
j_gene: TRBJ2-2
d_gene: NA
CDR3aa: CASSLEGGRNTGELFF
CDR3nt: TGTGCCAGCAGCTTAGAAGGTGGGAGGAACACCGGGGAGCTGTTTTTT

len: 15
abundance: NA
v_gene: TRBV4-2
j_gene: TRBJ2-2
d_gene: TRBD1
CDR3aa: CASSQLSGGTGELFF
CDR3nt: TGTGCCAGCAGCCAGCTCTCAGGGGGCACCGGGGAGCTGTTTTTT

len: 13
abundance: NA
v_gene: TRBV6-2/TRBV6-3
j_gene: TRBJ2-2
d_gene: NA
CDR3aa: CASSPWSSGELFF
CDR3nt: TGTGCCAGCAGTCCGTGGAGCAGCGGGGAGCTGTTTTTT

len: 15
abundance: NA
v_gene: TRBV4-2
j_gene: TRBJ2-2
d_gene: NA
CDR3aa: CASSQVGQNTGELFF
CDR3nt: TGTGCCAGCAGCCAGGTTGGACAGAACACCGGGGAGCTGTTTTTT

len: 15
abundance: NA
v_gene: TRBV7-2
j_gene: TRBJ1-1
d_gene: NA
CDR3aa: CASSGRMGQNTEAFF
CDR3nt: TGTGCCAGCAGCGGTCGTATGGGGCAGAACACTGAAGCTTTCTTT